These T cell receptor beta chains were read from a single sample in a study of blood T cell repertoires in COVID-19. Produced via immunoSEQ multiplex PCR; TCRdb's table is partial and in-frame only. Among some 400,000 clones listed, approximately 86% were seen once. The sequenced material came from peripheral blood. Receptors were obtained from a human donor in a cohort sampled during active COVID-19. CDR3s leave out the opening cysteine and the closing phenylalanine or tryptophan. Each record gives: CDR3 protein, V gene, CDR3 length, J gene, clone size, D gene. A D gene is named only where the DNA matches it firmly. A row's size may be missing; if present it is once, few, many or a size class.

CDR3aa: ASSLRPGLIDSPLH
v_gene: TRBV5-5
len: 14
j_gene: TRBJ1-6
abundance: NA
d_gene: NA

CDR3aa: ASSFSGEVNKLF
v_gene: TRBV28
len: 12
j_gene: TRBJ1-4
abundance: once
d_gene: NA

CDR3aa: ASSDEAEAF
v_gene: TRBV6-4
len: 9
j_gene: TRBJ1-1
abundance: NA
d_gene: NA

CDR3aa: ASRTGQGYNQPQH
v_gene: TRBV19
len: 13
j_gene: TRBJ1-5
abundance: NA
d_gene: TRBD1

CDR3aa: ASILQGGTEAF
v_gene: TRBV28
len: 11
j_gene: TRBJ1-1
abundance: NA
d_gene: NA

CDR3aa: ATSADGGETQY
v_gene: TRBV24-1
len: 11
j_gene: TRBJ2-5
abundance: NA
d_gene: NA

CDR3aa: ASSPSTTAYGYT
v_gene: TRBV7-2
len: 12
j_gene: TRBJ1-2
abundance: NA
d_gene: NA

CDR3aa: ASSGTGADQYNEQF
v_gene: TRBV2
len: 14
j_gene: TRBJ2-1
abundance: once
d_gene: NA

CDR3aa: ASSVSGHDTDTQY
v_gene: TRBV6-4
len: 13
j_gene: TRBJ2-3
abundance: NA
d_gene: TRBD2

CDR3aa: SVEGTSGITYNEQF
v_gene: TRBV29-1
len: 14
j_gene: TRBJ2-1
abundance: NA
d_gene: TRBD2

CDR3aa: ASSPSRGRHIYEQY
v_gene: TRBV28
len: 14
j_gene: TRBJ2-7
abundance: NA
d_gene: TRBD2

CDR3aa: ASSPDWGRASTDTQY
v_gene: TRBV3-1/TRBV3-2
len: 15
j_gene: TRBJ2-3
abundance: NA
d_gene: NA

CDR3aa: ASSRTGGSVNTEAF
v_gene: TRBV4-1
len: 14
j_gene: TRBJ1-1
abundance: NA
d_gene: TRBD1

CDR3aa: ATSGGSTTNEKLF
v_gene: TRBV15
len: 13
j_gene: TRBJ1-4
abundance: few
d_gene: NA

CDR3aa: ASSGRTSGSTDTQY
v_gene: TRBV28
len: 14
j_gene: TRBJ2-3
abundance: once
d_gene: TRBD2

CDR3aa: AIAGLAGGFGTGELF
v_gene: TRBV10-3
len: 15
j_gene: TRBJ2-2
abundance: NA
d_gene: TRBD2

CDR3aa: ARIPGGPMNTEAF
v_gene: TRBV28
len: 13
j_gene: TRBJ1-1
abundance: NA
d_gene: NA

CDR3aa: ASTLRRGPGELF
v_gene: TRBV7-2
len: 12
j_gene: TRBJ2-2
abundance: NA
d_gene: NA

CDR3aa: ASSLNRDTEAF
v_gene: TRBV6-5
len: 11
j_gene: TRBJ1-1
abundance: NA
d_gene: NA

CDR3aa: ASSPLRQYYEQY
v_gene: TRBV11-2
len: 12
j_gene: TRBJ2-7
abundance: NA
d_gene: NA

CDR3aa: ASSLAAGAVGEAF
v_gene: TRBV7-2
len: 13
j_gene: TRBJ1-1
abundance: NA
d_gene: NA

CDR3aa: AILPEGSFAGELF
v_gene: TRBV10-3
len: 13
j_gene: TRBJ2-2
abundance: NA
d_gene: NA

CDR3aa: ASSRRGAYNEQF
v_gene: TRBV19
len: 12
j_gene: TRBJ2-1
abundance: NA
d_gene: NA

CDR3aa: ASSSRGFLNYGYT
v_gene: TRBV5-6
len: 13
j_gene: TRBJ1-2
abundance: NA
d_gene: NA

CDR3aa: ASSLELAGGDNEQF
v_gene: TRBV11-3
len: 14
j_gene: TRBJ2-1
abundance: NA
d_gene: TRBD2

CDR3aa: ASSQVGLGGFGLYEQY
v_gene: TRBV4-2
len: 16
j_gene: TRBJ2-7
abundance: NA
d_gene: TRBD2

CDR3aa: ASSPNQGYGETQY
v_gene: TRBV6-2/TRBV6-3
len: 13
j_gene: TRBJ2-5
abundance: NA
d_gene: NA

CDR3aa: ASSLAGQISYEQY
v_gene: TRBV11-2
len: 13
j_gene: TRBJ2-7
abundance: once
d_gene: NA

CDR3aa: ASSLWPGQPQETQY
v_gene: TRBV5-1
len: 14
j_gene: TRBJ2-5
abundance: NA
d_gene: NA

CDR3aa: ASSPGTSGINEQF
v_gene: TRBV25-1
len: 13
j_gene: TRBJ2-1
abundance: NA
d_gene: TRBD2

CDR3aa: ATSESQGILMNTEAF
v_gene: TRBV24-1
len: 15
j_gene: TRBJ1-1
abundance: NA
d_gene: NA

CDR3aa: ASSQGFRTGGVNQPQH
v_gene: TRBV4-1
len: 16
j_gene: TRBJ1-5
abundance: few
d_gene: TRBD1

CDR3aa: ASSVGRTSGYNEQF
v_gene: TRBV9
len: 14
j_gene: TRBJ2-1
abundance: NA
d_gene: TRBD2

CDR3aa: SASPSSGSTDTQY
v_gene: TRBV20-1
len: 13
j_gene: TRBJ2-3
abundance: NA
d_gene: NA

CDR3aa: ASSQDWAAAGYEQY
v_gene: TRBV4-2
len: 14
j_gene: TRBJ2-7
abundance: NA
d_gene: NA

CDR3aa: ASSSLQRGLVEVGQY
v_gene: TRBV27
len: 15
j_gene: TRBJ2-7
abundance: NA
d_gene: TRBD2

CDR3aa: ASSRGGVLREPQH
v_gene: TRBV7-2
len: 13
j_gene: TRBJ1-5
abundance: NA
d_gene: NA

CDR3aa: ASSHSTGSNYGYT
v_gene: TRBV4-1
len: 13
j_gene: TRBJ1-2
abundance: NA
d_gene: TRBD1

CDR3aa: ASSPGGRAYEQY
v_gene: TRBV7-3
len: 12
j_gene: TRBJ2-7
abundance: NA
d_gene: TRBD2

CDR3aa: ASSNVGVATDTQY
v_gene: TRBV5-1
len: 13
j_gene: TRBJ2-3
abundance: few
d_gene: NA

CDR3aa: ASSDLQGREKLF
v_gene: TRBV6-1
len: 12
j_gene: TRBJ1-4
abundance: once
d_gene: TRBD1

CDR3aa: ASSRGQGNQPQH
v_gene: TRBV4-2
len: 12
j_gene: TRBJ1-5
abundance: NA
d_gene: TRBD1

CDR3aa: ASSRRGSSYNSPLH
v_gene: TRBV3-1/TRBV3-2
len: 14
j_gene: TRBJ1-6
abundance: NA
d_gene: NA

CDR3aa: ASSSREGPYEQY
v_gene: TRBV6-5
len: 12
j_gene: TRBJ2-7
abundance: NA
d_gene: TRBD2

CDR3aa: ASSHFTGTYEQY
v_gene: TRBV4-1
len: 12
j_gene: TRBJ2-7
abundance: NA
d_gene: NA

CDR3aa: ASSERGRGYEQY
v_gene: TRBV2
len: 12
j_gene: TRBJ2-7
abundance: once
d_gene: NA

CDR3aa: ASTPRQGAYNEQF
v_gene: TRBV6-5
len: 13
j_gene: TRBJ2-1
abundance: NA
d_gene: TRBD1

CDR3aa: ASSKDETSVSSSSYNEQF
v_gene: TRBV19
len: 18
j_gene: TRBJ2-1
abundance: NA
d_gene: TRBD2

CDR3aa: ASSLLGTGGGNSPLH
v_gene: TRBV27
len: 15
j_gene: TRBJ1-6
abundance: NA
d_gene: TRBD1

CDR3aa: ATSVRRYFRPQH
v_gene: TRBV24-1
len: 12
j_gene: TRBJ1-5
abundance: once
d_gene: NA

CDR3aa: ATSASGSSDTQY
v_gene: TRBV24-1
len: 12
j_gene: TRBJ2-3
abundance: NA
d_gene: NA

CDR3aa: SVGLQNTGELF
v_gene: TRBV29-1
len: 11
j_gene: TRBJ2-2
abundance: NA
d_gene: NA

CDR3aa: ASSLDGTVDGYT
v_gene: TRBV7-9
len: 12
j_gene: TRBJ1-2
abundance: NA
d_gene: TRBD1

CDR3aa: ASLPAERPRETQY
v_gene: TRBV18
len: 13
j_gene: TRBJ2-5
abundance: NA
d_gene: NA

CDR3aa: ASSFGLEVQY
v_gene: TRBV6-1
len: 10
j_gene: TRBJ2-7
abundance: NA
d_gene: TRBD2

CDR3aa: AIKGTGSNQPQH
v_gene: TRBV10-3
len: 12
j_gene: TRBJ1-5
abundance: many
d_gene: TRBD1

CDR3aa: ASSLLAGETQY
v_gene: TRBV7-3
len: 11
j_gene: TRBJ2-5
abundance: NA
d_gene: NA

CDR3aa: ASTSTGGYEKLF
v_gene: TRBV27
len: 12
j_gene: TRBJ1-4
abundance: NA
d_gene: TRBD1